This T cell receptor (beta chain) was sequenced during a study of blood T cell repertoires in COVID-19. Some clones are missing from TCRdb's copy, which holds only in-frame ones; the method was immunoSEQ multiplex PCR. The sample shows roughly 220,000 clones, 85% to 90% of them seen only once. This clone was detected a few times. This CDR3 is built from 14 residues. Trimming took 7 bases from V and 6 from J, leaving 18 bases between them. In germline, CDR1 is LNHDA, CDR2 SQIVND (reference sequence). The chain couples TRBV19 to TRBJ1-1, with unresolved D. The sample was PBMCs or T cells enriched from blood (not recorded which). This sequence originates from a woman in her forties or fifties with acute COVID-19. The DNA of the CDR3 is TGTGCCAGTACCCCCGCCCTTCTGGGCTCTGAAGCTTTCTTT. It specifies CASTPALLGSEAFF.